This T cell receptor (beta chain) is from a study of neurological immune-mediated disorders. Whole-study results and caveats: A possible signature appeared as one related-CDR3 cluster, in which phylogenetic grouping placed the repertoires of 18 of 34 multiple sclerosis patients. The most TCR clonal expansion was seen in HTLV-1-associated myelopathy, and the least was seen in multiple sclerosis, which fell below healthy controls.

This clonotype was recorded many times. The target antigen is unknown. Using its own MiXCR run on the 5' RACE reads, TCRdb lists one record per CDR3 protein. The data contain tens of thousands of distinct CDR3 sequences, 5.2% of them singletons. This CDR3 is built from 14 residues. J lost 3 bases, V lost 4 bases, and 6 bases had no gene match. Germline values: CDR1 SGHRS, CDR2 YFSETQ. The rearrangement links TRBV5-1 to TRBJ2-7, with 8 bases matching TRBD1. Source material: PBMCs. The source of this sequence is a human donor with multiple sclerosis. The donor label of this sample is uncertain. CDR3 DNA sequence: TGCGCCAGCAGCCTGACAGGGGTAGTCTACGAGCAGTACTTC. Its translation: CASSLTGVVYEQYF.